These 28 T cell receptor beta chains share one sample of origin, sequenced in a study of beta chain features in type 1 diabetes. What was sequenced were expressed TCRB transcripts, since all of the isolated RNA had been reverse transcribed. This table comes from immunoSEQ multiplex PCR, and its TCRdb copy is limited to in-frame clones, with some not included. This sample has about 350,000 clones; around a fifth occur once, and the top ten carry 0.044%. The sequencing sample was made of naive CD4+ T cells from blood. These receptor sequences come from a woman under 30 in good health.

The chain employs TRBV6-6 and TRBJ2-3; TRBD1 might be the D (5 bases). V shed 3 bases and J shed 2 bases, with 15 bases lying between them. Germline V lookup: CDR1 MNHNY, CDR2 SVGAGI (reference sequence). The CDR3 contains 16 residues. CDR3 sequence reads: CASSYSAQEHTDTQYF. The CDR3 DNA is TGTGCCAGCAGTTATTCGGCACAGGAGCACACAGATACGCAGTATTTT.

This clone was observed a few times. CDR3 sequence: CASSSSGGSSYEQYF. The CDR3 coding sequence is TGTGCCAGCAGCTCCAGCGGGGGGAGCTCCTACGAGCAGTACTTC. This rearrangement joins TRBV5-4 to TRBJ2-7; 9 bases fit TRBD2. This CDR3 is 15 amino acids long. The germline V gene has CDR1 SGHNT and CDR2 YYREEE (reference sequence). Trimming took 3 bases from V and 0 from J; bases not matched to a gene: 4.

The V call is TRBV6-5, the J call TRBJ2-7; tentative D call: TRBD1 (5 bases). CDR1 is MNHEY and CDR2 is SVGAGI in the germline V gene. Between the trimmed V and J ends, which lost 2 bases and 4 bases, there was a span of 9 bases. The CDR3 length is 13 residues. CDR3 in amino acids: CASSYTKGYEQYF. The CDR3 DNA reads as TGTGCCAGCAGTTACACGAAGGGGTACGAGCAGTACTTC.

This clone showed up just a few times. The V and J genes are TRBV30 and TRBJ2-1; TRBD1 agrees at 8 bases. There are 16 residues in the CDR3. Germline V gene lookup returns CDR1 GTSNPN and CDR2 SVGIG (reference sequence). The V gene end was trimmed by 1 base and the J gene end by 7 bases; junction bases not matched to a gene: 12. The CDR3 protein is CAWSARLQGARNEQFF. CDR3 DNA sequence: TGTGCCTGGAGTGCCCGCCTCCAGGGGGCACGGAATGAGCAGTTCTTC.

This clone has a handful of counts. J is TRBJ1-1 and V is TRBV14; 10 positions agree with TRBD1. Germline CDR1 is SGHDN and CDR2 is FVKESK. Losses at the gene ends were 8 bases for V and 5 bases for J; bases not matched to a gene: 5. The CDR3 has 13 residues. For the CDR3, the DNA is TGTGCCAGCCGGGGGACAGGGGAAACTGAAGCTTTCTTT. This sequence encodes CASRGTGETEAFF.

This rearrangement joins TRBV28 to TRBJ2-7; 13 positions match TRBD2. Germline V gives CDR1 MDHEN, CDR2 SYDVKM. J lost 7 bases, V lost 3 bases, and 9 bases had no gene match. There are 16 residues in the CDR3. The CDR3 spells CASSLGTSGTSWEQYF. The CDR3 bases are TGTGCCAGCAGTTTGGGGACTAGCGGGACCTCCTGGGAGCAGTACTTC.

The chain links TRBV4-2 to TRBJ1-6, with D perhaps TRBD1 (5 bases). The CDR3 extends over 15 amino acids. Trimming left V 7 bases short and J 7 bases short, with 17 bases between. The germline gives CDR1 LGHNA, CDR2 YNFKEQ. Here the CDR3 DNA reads TGTGCCAGCACTCCTGAGCAAAAGGGGAATTCACCCCTCCACTTT. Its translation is CASTPEQKGNSPLHF.

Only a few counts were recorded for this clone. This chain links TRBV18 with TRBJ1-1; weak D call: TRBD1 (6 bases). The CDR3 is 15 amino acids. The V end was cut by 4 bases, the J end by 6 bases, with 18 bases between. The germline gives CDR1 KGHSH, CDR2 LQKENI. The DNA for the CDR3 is TGTGCCAGCTCACTATCGACAGGTTCGGTGTCTGAAGCTTTCTTT. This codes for CASSLSTGSVSEAFF. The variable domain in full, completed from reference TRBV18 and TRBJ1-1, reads NAGVMQNPRHLVRRRGQEARLRCSPMKGHSHVYWYRQLPEEGLKFMVYLQKENIIDESGMPKERFSAEFPKEGPSILRIQQVVRGDSAAYFCASSLSTGSVSEAFFGQGTRLTVV.

CDR3 sequence: CASSVFSGGASNEQFF. The CDR3 coding sequence is TGCGCCAGCAGCGTCTTCAGCGGGGGGGCCAGCAATGAGCAGTTCTTC. The genes are TRBV4-3 and TRBJ2-1; 10 bases line up with TRBD2. The CDR3 spans 16 residues. The germline CDR1 and CDR2 sequences are LGHNA and YSLEER. After removal of 5 bases from V and 6 bases from J, the junction contained 10 bases not matched to a gene.

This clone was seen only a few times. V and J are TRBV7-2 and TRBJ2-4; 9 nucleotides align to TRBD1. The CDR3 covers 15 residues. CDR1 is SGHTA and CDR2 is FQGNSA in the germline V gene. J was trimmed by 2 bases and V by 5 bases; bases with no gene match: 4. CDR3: CASSVQGATKNIQYF. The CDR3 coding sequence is TGTGCCAGCAGCGTACAGGGGGCTACCAAAAACATTCAGTACTTC.

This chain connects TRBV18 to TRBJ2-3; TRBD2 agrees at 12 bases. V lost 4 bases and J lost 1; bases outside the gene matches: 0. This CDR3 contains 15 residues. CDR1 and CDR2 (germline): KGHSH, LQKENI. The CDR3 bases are TGTGCCAGCTCACGGACTAGCGGGGGCACAGATACGCAGTATTTT. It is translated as CASSRTSGGTDTQYF.

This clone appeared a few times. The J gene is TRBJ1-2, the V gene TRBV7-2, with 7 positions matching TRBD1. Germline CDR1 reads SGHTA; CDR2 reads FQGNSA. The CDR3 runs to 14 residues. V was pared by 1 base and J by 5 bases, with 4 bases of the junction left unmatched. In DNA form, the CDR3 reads TGTGCCAGCAGCTTAGGAACAGGGGAATATGGCTACACCTTC. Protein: CASSLGTGEYGYTF.

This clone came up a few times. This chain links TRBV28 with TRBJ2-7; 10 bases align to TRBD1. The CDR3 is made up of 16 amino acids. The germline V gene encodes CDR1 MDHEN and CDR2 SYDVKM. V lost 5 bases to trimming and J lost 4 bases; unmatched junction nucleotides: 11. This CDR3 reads CASSPPSRDRGYEQYF. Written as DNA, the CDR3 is TGTGCCAGCAGTCCGCCTAGCCGGGACAGGGGATACGAGCAGTACTTC. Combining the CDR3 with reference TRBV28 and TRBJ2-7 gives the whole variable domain DVKVTQSSRYLVKRTGEKVFLECVQDMDHENMFWYRQDPGLGLRLIYFSYDVKMKEKGDIPEGYSVSREKKERFSLILESASTNQTSMYLCASSPPSRDRGYEQYFGPGTRLTVT.

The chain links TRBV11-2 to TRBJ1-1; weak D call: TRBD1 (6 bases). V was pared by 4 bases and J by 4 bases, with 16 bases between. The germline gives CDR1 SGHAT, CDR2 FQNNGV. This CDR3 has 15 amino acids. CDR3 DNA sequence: TGTGCCAGCAGCTACCGGGGGGGCATGACCACTGAAGCTTTCTTT. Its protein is CASSYRGGMTTEAFF. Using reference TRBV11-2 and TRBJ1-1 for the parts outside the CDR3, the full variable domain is EAGVAQSPRYKIIEKRQSVAFWCNPISGHATLYWYQQILGQGPKLLIQFQNNGVVDDSQLPKDRFSAERLKGVDSTLKIQPAKLEDSAVYLCASSYRGGMTTEAFFGQGTRLTVV.

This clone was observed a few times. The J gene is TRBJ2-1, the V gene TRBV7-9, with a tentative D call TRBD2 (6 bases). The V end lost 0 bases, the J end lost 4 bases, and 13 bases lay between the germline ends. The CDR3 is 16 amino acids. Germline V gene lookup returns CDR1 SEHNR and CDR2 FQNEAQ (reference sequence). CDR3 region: CASSLALRLAYNEQFF. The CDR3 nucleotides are TGTGCCAGCAGCTTAGCGTTGAGGCTAGCGTACAATGAGCAGTTCTTC.

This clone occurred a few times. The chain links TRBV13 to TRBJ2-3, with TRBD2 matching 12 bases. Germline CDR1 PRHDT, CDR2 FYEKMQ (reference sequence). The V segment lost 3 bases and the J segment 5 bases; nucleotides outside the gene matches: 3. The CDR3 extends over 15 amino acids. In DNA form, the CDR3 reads TGTGCCAGCAGCTTTCCGACTAGCGGGAGAGATACGCAGTATTTT. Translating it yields CASSFPTSGRDTQYF.

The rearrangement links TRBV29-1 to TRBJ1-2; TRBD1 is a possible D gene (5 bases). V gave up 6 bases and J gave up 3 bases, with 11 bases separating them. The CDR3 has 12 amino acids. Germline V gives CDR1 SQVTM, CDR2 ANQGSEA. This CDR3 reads CSVRQSDYGYTF. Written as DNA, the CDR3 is TGCAGCGTCCGACAGTCCGACTATGGCTACACCTTC.

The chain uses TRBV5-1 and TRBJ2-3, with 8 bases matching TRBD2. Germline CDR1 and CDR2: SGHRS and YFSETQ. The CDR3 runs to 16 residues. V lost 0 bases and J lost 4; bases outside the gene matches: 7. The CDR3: CASSLEPAGVSDTQYF. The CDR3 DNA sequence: TGCGCCAGCAGCTTGGAGCCAGCGGGGGTCTCAGATACGCAGTATTTT.

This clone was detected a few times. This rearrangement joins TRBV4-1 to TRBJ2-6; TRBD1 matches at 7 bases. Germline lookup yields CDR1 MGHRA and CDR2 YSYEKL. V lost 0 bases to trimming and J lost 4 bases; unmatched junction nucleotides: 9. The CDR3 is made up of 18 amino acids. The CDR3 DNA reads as TGCGCCAGCAGCCAAGAGCGGTCCGGGACAGCAGGGGCCAACGTCCTGACTTTC. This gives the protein CASSQERSGTAGANVLTF.

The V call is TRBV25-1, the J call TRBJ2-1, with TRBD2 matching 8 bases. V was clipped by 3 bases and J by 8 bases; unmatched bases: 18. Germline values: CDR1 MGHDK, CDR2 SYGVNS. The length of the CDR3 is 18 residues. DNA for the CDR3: TGTGCCAGCAGTGATCAGTTGGGTAGCGGGAACCTGGTCCATGAGCAGTTCTTC. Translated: CASSDQLGSGNLVHEQFF.

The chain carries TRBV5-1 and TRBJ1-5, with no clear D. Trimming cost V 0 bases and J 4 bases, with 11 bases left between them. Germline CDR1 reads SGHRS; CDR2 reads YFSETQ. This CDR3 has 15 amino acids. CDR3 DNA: TGCGCCAGCAGCTTGGATTCAGGCCGAAATCAGCCCCAGCATTTT. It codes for CASSLDSGRNQPQHF.

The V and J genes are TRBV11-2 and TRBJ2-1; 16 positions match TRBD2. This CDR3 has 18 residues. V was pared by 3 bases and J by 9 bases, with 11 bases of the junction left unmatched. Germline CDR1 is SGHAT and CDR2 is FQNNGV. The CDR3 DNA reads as TGTGCCAGCAGCTTTACTGCCTCCGGGACTAGCGGGAGGGGTGAGCAGTTCTTC. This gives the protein CASSFTASGTSGRGEQFF.

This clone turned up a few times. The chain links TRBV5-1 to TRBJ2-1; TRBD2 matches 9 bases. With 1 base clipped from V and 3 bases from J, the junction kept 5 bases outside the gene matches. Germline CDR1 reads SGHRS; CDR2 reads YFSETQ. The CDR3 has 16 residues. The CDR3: CASSLRPAGGYNEQFF. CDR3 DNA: TGCGCCAGCAGCTTGAGACCAGCGGGGGGCTACAATGAGCAGTTCTTC.

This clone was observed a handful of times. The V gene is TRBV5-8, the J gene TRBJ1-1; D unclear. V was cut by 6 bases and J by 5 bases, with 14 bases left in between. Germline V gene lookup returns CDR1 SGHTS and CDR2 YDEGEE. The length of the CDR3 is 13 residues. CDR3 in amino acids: CASTLSLRTEAFF. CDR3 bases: TGTGCCAGCACATTAAGCCTGAGGACTGAAGCTTTCTTT.

CDR3 loop: CASSPDNEQFF. CDR3 coding DNA: TGTGCCAGCAGCCCCGACAATGAGCAGTTCTTC. This rearrangement joins TRBV7-9 to TRBJ2-1; D is unclear. In germline, CDR1 is SEHNR, CDR2 FQNEAQ (reference sequence). V dropped 5 bases and J dropped 5 bases, with 4 bases sitting between them. This CDR3 spans 11 amino acids.

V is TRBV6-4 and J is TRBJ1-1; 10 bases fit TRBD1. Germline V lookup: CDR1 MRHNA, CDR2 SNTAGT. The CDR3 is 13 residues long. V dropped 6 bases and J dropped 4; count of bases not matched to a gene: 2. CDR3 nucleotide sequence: TGTGCCAGCAGGGGACAGGGGAGCACTGAAGCTTTCTTT. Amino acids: CASRGQGSTEAFF.

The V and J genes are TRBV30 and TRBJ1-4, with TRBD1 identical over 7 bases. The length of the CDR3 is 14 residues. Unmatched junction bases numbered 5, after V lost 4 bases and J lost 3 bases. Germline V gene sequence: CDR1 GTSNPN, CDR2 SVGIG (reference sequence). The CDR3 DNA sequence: TGTGCCTGGACTACAGGGGCGGCTAATGAAAAACTGTTTTTT. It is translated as CAWTTGAANEKLFF.

The CDR3 here is CASTRGGRHYGYTF. CDR3 nucleotide sequence: TGTGCCAGCACCCGGGGAGGACGGCACTATGGCTACACCTTC. The chain links TRBV2 to TRBJ1-2; D is ambiguous. V was shortened by 7 bases and J by 3 bases, with 15 bases between the two germline ends. CDR1 is SNHLY, CDR2 FYNNEI, per germline. This CDR3 contains 14 residues.